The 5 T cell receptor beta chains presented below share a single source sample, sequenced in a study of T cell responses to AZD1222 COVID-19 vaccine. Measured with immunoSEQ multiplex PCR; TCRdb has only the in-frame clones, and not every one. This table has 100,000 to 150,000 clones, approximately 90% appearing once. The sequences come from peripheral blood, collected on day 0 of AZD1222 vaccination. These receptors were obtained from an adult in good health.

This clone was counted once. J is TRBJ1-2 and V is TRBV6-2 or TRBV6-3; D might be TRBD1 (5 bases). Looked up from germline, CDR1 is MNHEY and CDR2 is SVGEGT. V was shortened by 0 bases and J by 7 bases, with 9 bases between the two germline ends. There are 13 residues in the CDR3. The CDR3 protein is CASSYSGRAGYTF. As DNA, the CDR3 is TGTGCCAGCAGTTACTCCGGCAGGGCTGGCTACACCTTC.

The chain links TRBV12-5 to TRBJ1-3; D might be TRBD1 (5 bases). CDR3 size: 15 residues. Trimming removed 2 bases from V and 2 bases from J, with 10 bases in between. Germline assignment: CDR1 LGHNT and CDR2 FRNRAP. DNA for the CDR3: TGTGCTAGTGGTTTGCCCGGGACTCCTGGAAACACCATATATTTT. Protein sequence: CASGLPGTPGNTIYF.

The chain's CDR3 is CASSTGGAEGYTF. The CDR3 DNA follows: TGTGCCAGTAGTACAGGGGGCGCGGAAGGCTACACCTTC. V and J are TRBV19 and TRBJ1-2; 8 positions agree with TRBD1. CDR3 length: 13 residues. Germline CDR1 and CDR2: LNHDA and SQIVND (reference sequence). V trimming: 4 bases; J trimming: 8 bases; junction bases outside the gene matches: 6.

The CDR3 DNA is TGTGCCAGCATGTGGGGGTCCCGGGGGTCACCCCTCCACTTT. Its protein product is CASMWGSRGSPLHF. V is TRBV28 and J is TRBJ1-6; D is possibly TRBD1 (5 bases). The CDR3 sequence is 14 residues long. Trimming pared 7 bases from V and 10 bases from J, leaving 17 bases between. The germline V gene encodes CDR1 MDHEN and CDR2 SYDVKM.

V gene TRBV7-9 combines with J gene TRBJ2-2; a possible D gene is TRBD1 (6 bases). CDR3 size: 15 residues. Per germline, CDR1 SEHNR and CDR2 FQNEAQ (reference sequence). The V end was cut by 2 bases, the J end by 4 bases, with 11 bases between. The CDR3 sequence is CASSLIPRGTGELFF. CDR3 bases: TGTGCCAGCAGCTTAATCCCCAGGGGCACCGGGGAGCTGTTTTTT.